This T cell receptor (beta chain) was documented in a study of T cell repertoires in cytomegalovirus infection. Looking at the study overall: TCR beta signatures that were public indicated CMV infection and matching HLA type. Study conclusions and caveats: There were carriers of CMV plus the relevant HLA, and cumulative public TCR beta family frequency identified them.

Using its own MiXCR run on the reads, TCRdb lists one record per CDR3 protein. The sample includes over 55,000 distinct CDR3 sequences, around 20% of them seen just once. The germline gives CDR1 MNHEY, CDR2 SMNVEV (reference sequence). The CDR3 covers 14 residues. Trimming took off 6 bases at V and 4 bases at J, with 15 bases between the two ends. In regard to this clonotype: Its matching antigen is unknown.

The TCR was taken from a human donor in good health (CMV status not recorded). Some clones in this sample may be carry-over from other donors' samples. The material sequenced was CD8+ T cells from cultured PBMCs, taken from culture after CMV antigen stimulation. The chain couples TRBV27 to TRBJ1-1, with a possible D match to TRBD1 (5 bases). CDR3 amino acids: CASSPRGPGTEAFF. CDR3 in DNA: TGTGCCAGCAGCCCCCGGGGACCCGGCACTGAAGCTTTCTTT.